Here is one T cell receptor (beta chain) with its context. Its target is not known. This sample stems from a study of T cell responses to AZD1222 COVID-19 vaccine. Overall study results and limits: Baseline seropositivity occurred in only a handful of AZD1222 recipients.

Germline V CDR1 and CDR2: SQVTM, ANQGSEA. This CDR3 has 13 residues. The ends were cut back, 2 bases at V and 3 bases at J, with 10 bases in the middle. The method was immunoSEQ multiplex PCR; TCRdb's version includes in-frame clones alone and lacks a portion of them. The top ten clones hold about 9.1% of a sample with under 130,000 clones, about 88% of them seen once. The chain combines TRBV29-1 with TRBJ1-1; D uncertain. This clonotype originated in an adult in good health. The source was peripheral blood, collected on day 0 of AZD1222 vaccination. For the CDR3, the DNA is TGCAGCGTTGAACTGCAGGTGGACACTGAAGCTTTCTTT. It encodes CSVELQVDTEAFF.